The 11 T cell receptor beta chains below all came from one sample that was sequenced in a study of cytomegalovirus exposure and HLA in healthy donors. Some clones are missing from TCRdb's copy, which holds only in-frame ones; the method was immunoSEQ multiplex PCR. Among about 240,000 clones, roughly 86% were seen once, and the ten largest hold around 1.2%. Sequenced material: PBMCs. The receptors derive from a woman younger than 45 in good health and CMV-seropositive.

The V gene is TRBV2, the J gene TRBJ2-5; 8 bases align to TRBD2. CDR1 is SNHLY, CDR2 FYNNEI, per germline. Germline trimming cut 8 bases from V and 4 bases from J; bases unmatched to any gene: 9. The CDR3 extends over 14 amino acids. The CDR3 here is CASAIDSGGETQYF. CDR3 in DNA: TGTGCCAGCGCCATAGACAGCGGGGGAGAGACCCAGTACTTC.

The chain is built from TRBV19 and TRBJ2-1; D is unresolved. This CDR3 region has 8 residues. Germline CDR1 reads LNHDA; CDR2 reads SQIVND (reference sequence). V was cut by 5 bases and J by 15 bases, with 5 bases left in between. CDR3 DNA sequence: TGTGCCAGTAGTCCTCCGTTCTTC. Translating it yields CASSPPFF. The full variable domain, its missing parts supplied by reference TRBV19 and TRBJ2-1, is DGGITQSPKYLFRKEGQNVTLSCEQNLNHDAMYWYRQDPGQGLRLIYYSQIVNDFQKGDIAEGYSVSREKKESFPLTVTSAQKNPTAFYLCASSPPFFGPGTRLTVL.

This clone was counted a few times. The J gene is TRBJ2-7, the V gene TRBV5-1; weak D call: TRBD1 (6 bases). The CDR3 has 15 residues. CDR1 is SGHRS and CDR2 is YFSETQ in the germline V gene. V dropped 0 bases and J dropped 6 bases, with 16 bases sitting between them. The CDR3 here is CASSLAGGLASEQYF. CDR3 coding DNA: TGCGCCAGCAGCTTGGCTGGGGGCTTAGCGTCCGAGCAGTACTTC.

CDR3 protein: CASSLSPQGRNTIYF. The CDR3 nucleotides are TGTGCCAGCAGTTTAAGCCCGCAGGGAAGAAACACCATATATTTT. The genes are TRBV27 and TRBJ1-3; D may be TRBD1 (5 bases). From germline, CDR1 is MNHEY and CDR2 SMNVEV (reference sequence). The ends were cut back, 2 bases at V and 5 bases at J, with 13 bases in the middle. This CDR3 has 15 amino acids.

This sequence joins TRBV7-2 and TRBJ2-1; D gene unclear. V was clipped by 3 bases and J by 0 bases, with 12 bases between them. The CDR3 has 16 residues. CDR1 is SGHTA and CDR2 is FQGNSA in the germline V gene. CDR3 protein: CASSFVYGGSYNEQFF. The CDR3 DNA sequence: TGTGCCAGCAGCTTTGTGTACGGTGGCTCCTACAATGAGCAGTTCTTC.

The chain employs TRBV7-2 and TRBJ1-1, with D perhaps TRBD1 (5 bases). V lost 5 bases and J lost 4, with 8 bases in between. Per germline, CDR1 SGHTA and CDR2 FQGNSA. The CDR3 consists of 12 residues. This CDR3 is CASSPGSTEAFF. DNA for the CDR3: TGTGCCAGCAGCCCAGGGTCCACTGAAGCTTTCTTT.

In its sample, this clone was seen a few times. The J gene is TRBJ1-1, the V gene TRBV7-6; 7 nucleotides line up with TRBD1. Germline lookup yields CDR1 SGHVS and CDR2 FNYEAQ. V gave up 2 bases and J gave up 6 bases; unmatched junction bases: 3. This CDR3 spans 13 amino acids. CDR3 loop: CASSLTGVSEAFF. DNA of the CDR3: TGTGCCAGCAGCTTAACAGGGGTTTCTGAAGCTTTCTTT.

This chain joins TRBV6-5 and TRBJ2-7; 7 bases align to TRBD1. CDR3 size: 15 residues. Germline V gene sequence: CDR1 MNHEY, CDR2 SVGAGI. Unmatched junction bases numbered 8, after V lost 4 bases and J lost 2 bases. CDR3 in amino acids: CASSLYRDSPYEQYF. The CDR3 bases are TGTGCCAGCAGTTTATACCGGGACAGTCCCTACGAGCAGTACTTC.

The chain employs TRBV7-3 and TRBJ2-1; the match to TRBD2 covers 8 bases. This CDR3 spans 17 amino acids. CDR1 is SGHTA and CDR2 is FQGTGA in the germline V gene. The V and J ends lost 2 bases and 10 bases, in that order; junction bases with no gene match: 16. CDR3 protein: CASSLVEGSGGPHEQFF. The CDR3 DNA is TGTGCCAGCAGCTTAGTGGAGGGGTCGGGAGGGCCTCACGAGCAGTTCTTC. Variable domain in full (rest from reference TRBV7-3 and TRBJ2-1): GAGVSQTPSNKVTEKGKYVELRCDPISGHTALYWYRQSLGQGPEFLIYFQGTGAADDSGLPNDRFFAVRPEGSVSTLKIQRTERGDSAVYLCASSLVEGSGGPHEQFFGPGTRLTVL.

The CDR3 reads CASSFSGVNEKLFF. The CDR3 DNA sequence: TGCGCCAGCAGCTTTTCCGGGGTTAATGAAAAACTGTTTTTT. The genes are TRBV5-1 and TRBJ1-4, with D hard to call. V lost 2 bases and J lost 4, with 9 bases in between. The CDR3 runs 14 residues. The V gene's germline CDR1 is SGHRS and CDR2 YFSETQ.

The CDR3 reads CASSPGGRVEQYF. The CDR3 region has the DNA TGTGCCAGCAGTCCAGGGGGTCGGGTCGAGCAGTACTTC. The V call is TRBV28, the J call TRBJ2-7; 7 nucleotides line up with TRBD1. The CDR3 is made up of 13 amino acids. Trimming cost V 5 bases and J 6 bases; bases outside gene matches: 7. Germline assignment: CDR1 MDHEN and CDR2 SYDVKM.